These 24 T cell receptor beta chains were sequenced from one sample in a study of blood T cell repertoires in COVID-19. Using immunoSEQ multiplex PCR, the repertoire was profiled, and TCRdb retains in-frame clones only, with some absent. The sample lists under 150,000 clones, roughly 89% occurring once. The source material was peripheral blood. The origin of the receptors is a man aged 45 to 65 with active or convalescent COVID-19.

The rearrangement joins TRBV3-1 (or the pseudogene TRBV3-2) to TRBJ1-6; TRBD1 agrees at 8 bases. CDR1 is LGHDT, CDR2 YNNKEL, per germline (reference sequence). The CDR3 extends over 15 amino acids. Trimming removed 1 base from V and 11 bases from J; junction bases left unmatched: 7. CDR3 nucleotides: TGTGCCAGCAGCCAAGCCGGGACAGGAGGTACACCCCTCCACTTT. Residues: CASSQAGTGGTPLHF.

The chain couples TRBV2 to TRBJ2-7; 9 bases line up with TRBD1. There are 13 residues in the CDR3. Trimming at V came to 4 bases and at J to 5 bases, leaving 3 bases not matched to a gene. The V gene's germline CDR1 is SNHLY and CDR2 FYNNEI. The CDR3 reads CASSGGQGHEQYF. CDR3 in DNA: TGTGCCAGCAGTGGGGGACAGGGCCACGAGCAGTACTTC.

Of note for this clone: The junction departs from the called germline gene at one end, perhaps through a read error. The V gene is TRBV12-3 or TRBV12-4, the J gene TRBJ2-7; TRBD1 is a possible D gene (6 bases). There are 11 residues in the CDR3. The CDR3 protein is CATGHSHEQYF. CDR3 DNA sequence: TGTGCCACGGGACACTCCCACGAGCAGTACTTC.

V is TRBV12-5 and J is TRBJ2-1; 7 bases align to TRBD2. The J segment lost 3 bases and the V segment lost 0 bases, leaving 8 bases of the junction unmatched. There are 17 residues in the CDR3. Germline CDR1 LGHNT, CDR2 FRNRAP. CDR3 in DNA: TGTGCTAGTGGTTTGGTACTGGAGCGGGGTATCTACAATGAGCAGTTCTTC. Translating gives CASGLVLERGIYNEQFF.

This sequence joins TRBV6-5 and TRBJ2-7, with a possible D match to TRBD1 (6 bases). The CDR3 covers 15 residues. V was clipped by 7 bases and J by 0 bases, with 16 bases between them. Germline lookup yields CDR1 MNHEY and CDR2 SVGAGI. CDR3 protein: CASILTGQYSYEQYF. The CDR3 DNA sequence: TGTGCCAGCATTCTCACAGGGCAATACTCCTACGAGCAGTACTTC.

The rearrangement joins TRBV4-3 to TRBJ1-1; D perhaps matches TRBD1 (5 bases). Germline lookup yields CDR1 LGHNA and CDR2 YSLEER. The ends were cut back, 1 base at V and 5 bases at J, with 17 bases in the middle. CDR3 length: 16 amino acids. The CDR3 region is CASSQGLWRGGTEAFF. In DNA, the CDR3 is TGCGCCAGCAGCCAAGGTTTATGGAGGGGCGGGACTGAAGCTTTCTTT.

The genes are TRBV19 and TRBJ1-1; D might be TRBD1 (6 bases). This CDR3 has 16 amino acids. Trimming removed 0 bases from V and 1 base from J, with 12 bases in between. Germline values: CDR1 LNHDA, CDR2 SQIVND (reference sequence). The chain's CDR3 is CASSIESRTENTEAFF. CDR3 sequence (DNA): TGTGCCAGTAGTATAGAATCTCGGACAGAGAACACTGAAGCTTTCTTT.

The chain couples TRBV27 to TRBJ2-3; 11 nucleotides line up with TRBD2. Germline V CDR1 and CDR2: MNHEY, SMNVEV (reference sequence). The CDR3 is 18 residues long. V lost 5 bases to trimming and J lost 2 bases; unmatched junction nucleotides: 12. The CDR3 spells CASSPRSGRGLNTDTQYF. In DNA, the CDR3 is TGTGCCAGCAGTCCCCGTAGCGGGAGGGGACTAAACACAGATACGCAGTATTTT.

V gene TRBV6-2 or TRBV6-3 combines with J gene TRBJ2-5; 10 bases map to TRBD2. With V trimmed by 5 bases and J by 6 bases, 9 bases remained unmatched. The CDR3 has 15 residues. Looked up from germline, CDR1 is MNHEY and CDR2 is SVGEGT. The CDR3 region has the DNA TGTGCCAGCAGTACCCAGCGGGAGGGCCACCAGACCCAGTACTTC. Protein sequence: CASSTQREGHQTQYF.

The CDR3 nucleotides read TGTGCCAGCAGTCGACAGGGCTACGAGCAGTACTTC. Translated, it gives CASSRQGYEQYF. The chain combines TRBV6-2 or TRBV6-3 with TRBJ2-7, with 7 bases that match TRBD1. V lost 5 bases and J lost 3; bases outside the gene matches: 1. Germline V gene sequence: CDR1 MNHEY, CDR2 SVGEGT. The CDR3 runs to 12 residues.

This clone was observed once. The rearrangement joins TRBV2 to TRBJ2-3; D remains ambiguous. Germline V lookup: CDR1 SNHLY, CDR2 FYNNEI. V gave up 5 bases and J gave up 1 base, with 13 bases separating them. CDR3 length: 15 amino acids. The CDR3 DNA sequence: TGTGCCAGCAGTCCACCTAAGTCGCGCACAGATACGCAGTATTTT. It encodes CASSPPKSRTDTQYF.

The chain uses TRBV27 and TRBJ2-2; 7 bases align to TRBD2. Germline lookup yields CDR1 MNHEY and CDR2 SMNVEV (reference sequence). This CDR3 is 17 amino acids long. With 0 bases clipped from V and 4 bases from J, the junction kept 8 bases outside the gene matches. Here the CDR3 DNA reads TGTGCCAGCAGTTTATCCCCGGGGGGAGGTGCCACCGGGGAGCTGTTTTTT. Encoded protein: CASSLSPGGGATGELFF.

This chain links TRBV14 with TRBJ1-6; D remains ambiguous. Germline lookup yields CDR1 SGHDN and CDR2 FVKESK. There are 13 residues in the CDR3. Trimming stripped 4 bases from V and 6 bases from J, with 7 bases between. The CDR3 DNA reads as TGTGCCAGCAGCCCGGGTCCTAATTCACCCCTCCACTTT. Amino acid sequence: CASSPGPNSPLHF.

The chain combines TRBV18 with TRBJ2-1; 9 bases map to TRBD2. Germline values: CDR1 KGHSH, CDR2 LQKENI. CDR3 length equals 14 residues. V shed 3 bases and J 4 bases; nucleotides not matched to a gene: 1. The CDR3 loop reads CASSPSGRYNEQFF. The CDR3 coding sequence is TGTGCCAGCTCACCCAGCGGGAGGTACAATGAGCAGTTCTTC.

The chain recombines TRBV4-1 with TRBJ2-1, with a tentative D call TRBD1 (7 bases). Trimming removed 1 base from V and 1 base from J, with 11 bases in between. The CDR3 loop spans 16 amino acids. The germline V gene has CDR1 MGHRA and CDR2 YSYEKL. CDR3: CASSQVRGASYNEQFF. Here the CDR3 DNA reads TGCGCCAGCAGCCAAGTCAGGGGGGCTTCCTACAATGAGCAGTTCTTC.

This clone was seen a single time. This chain joins TRBV5-5 and TRBJ1-2; tentatively, D is TRBD1 (5 bases). The germline V gene has CDR1 SGHKS and CDR2 YYEKEE (reference sequence). V was shortened by 4 bases and J by 6 bases, with 13 bases between the two germline ends. The CDR3 length is 13 residues. The CDR3, as DNA: TGTGCCAGCAGCCTCGACAGCTGGGATGGCTACACCTTC. Amino acid sequence: CASSLDSWDGYTF.

The J gene is TRBJ1-4, the V gene TRBV5-1, with TRBD1 as a possible D gene (5 bases). V was trimmed by 1 base and J by 0 bases, leaving 10 bases between them. In germline, CDR1 is SGHRS, CDR2 YFSETQ. This CDR3 is 16 amino acids long. Here the CDR3 reads CASSLTGASTNEKLFF. In DNA form, the CDR3 reads TGCGCCAGCAGCTTGACAGGCGCTTCAACTAATGAAAAACTGTTTTTT. Full variable domain (remainder filled in from reference TRBV5-1 and TRBJ1-4): KAGVTQTPRYLIKTRGQQVTLSCSPISGHRSVSWYQQTPGQGLQFLFEYFSETQRNKGNFPGRFSGRQFSNSRSEMNVSTLELGDSALYLCASSLTGASTNEKLFFGSGTQLSVL.

The V call is TRBV12-3 or TRBV12-4, the J call TRBJ1-2; 8 nucleotides align to TRBD1. Trimming took 6 bases from V and 7 from J; bases not matched to a gene: 4. The CDR3 is made up of 12 amino acids. The CDR3 protein is CASSPGGGGYTF. CDR3 nucleotides: TGTGCCAGCAGCCCAGGGGGCGGTGGCTACACCTTC.

The chain recombines TRBV18 with TRBJ2-7; D is possibly TRBD2 (6 bases). The germline V gene encodes CDR1 KGHSH and CDR2 LQKENI. This CDR3 is 16 amino acids long. The germline V and J ends were trimmed by 3 bases and 3 bases, with 18 bases remaining between them. CDR3: CASSPRDGRSVYEQYF. The CDR3 region has the DNA TGTGCCAGCTCACCGCGGGACGGACGGTCTGTCTACGAGCAGTACTTC. Based on the CDR3 plus reference TRBV18 and TRBJ2-7, the full variable domain is NAGVMQNPRHLVRRRGQEARLRCSPMKGHSHVYWYRQLPEEGLKFMVYLQKENIIDESGMPKERFSAEFPKEGPSILRIQQVVRGDSAAYFCASSPRDGRSVYEQYFGPGTRLTVT.

V is TRBV19 and J is TRBJ1-5, with TRBD1 matching 8 bases. The CDR3 runs 14 residues. The trim removed 10 bases at V and 1 base at J, leaving 6 bases unmatched. CDR1 LNHDA and CDR2 SQIVND come from the germline V gene (reference sequence). The CDR3 sequence: CATKTGESNQPQHF. The CDR3 DNA is TGTGCCACGAAGACAGGGGAGAGCAATCAGCCCCAGCATTTT.

The chain recombines TRBV4-3 with TRBJ2-2, with 13 nucleotides matching TRBD2. The germline gives CDR1 LGHNA, CDR2 YSLEER. This CDR3 region has 18 residues. After removal of 2 bases from V and 5 bases from J, the junction contained 8 bases not matched to a gene. Here the CDR3 reads CASSQSILAGGPTGELFF. CDR3 sequence (DNA): TGCGCCAGCAGCCAATCTATACTAGCGGGGGGGCCGACCGGGGAGCTGTTTTTT.

The V and J genes are TRBV19 and TRBJ2-5, with 9 bases identical to TRBD2. The trim removed 6 bases at V and 5 bases at J, leaving 7 bases unmatched. The CDR3 spans 14 residues. Looked up from germline, CDR1 is LNHDA and CDR2 is SQIVND (reference sequence). CDR3 loop: CASRAGGPTETQYF. The CDR3 DNA sequence: TGTGCCAGTAGGGCGGGAGGGCCCACTGAGACCCAGTACTTC.

The chain employs TRBV28 and TRBJ1-5, with a tentative D call TRBD1 (6 bases). CDR3 length: 14 amino acids. Deletions cut 3 bases from V and 6 bases from J, with 12 bases between. Germline CDR1 and CDR2: MDHEN and SYDVKM. In nucleotides, the CDR3 is TGTGCCAGCAGTTTGAGCCAGGGGATTCAGCCCCAGCATTTT. Amino acids: CASSLSQGIQPQHF.

This chain connects TRBV5-1 to TRBJ2-7; 8 positions agree with TRBD1. The length of the CDR3 is 16 residues. Germline V CDR1 and CDR2: SGHRS, YFSETQ. The V gene end was trimmed by 2 bases and the J gene end by 1 base; junction bases not matched to a gene: 8. CDR3 amino acids: CASSLKIGTGSYEQYF. The DNA of the CDR3 is TGCGCCAGCAGCTTAAAGATCGGGACAGGTTCCTACGAGCAGTACTTC.